This entry concerns a single T cell receptor beta chain. Its antigen remains unidentified. Germline V lookup: CDR1 SGDLS, CDR2 YYNGEE. This CDR3 is 16 amino acids long. V dropped 0 bases and J dropped 4 bases, with 16 bases sitting between them. This sample was included in a study of cytomegalovirus exposure and HLA in healthy donors. Findings and caveats of the study: Earlier analysis yielded a pattern in which most TCR beta V segments were productive about 90% or about 30% of the time. Roughly even sequencing depth across donors was the assumption behind the presence/absence analyses. For most TCR sequences rarity was the rule, although some public TCRs occurred in many donors.

The PCR made use of 60 Vbeta and 13 Jbeta primers. Assay used: immunoSEQ multiplex PCR; TCRdb lists only in-frame clones, some missing. The sample contains 180,000 or so clones, about 80% of which appear only once. Material: PBMCs. V gene TRBV9 combines with J gene TRBJ2-5; tentatively, D is TRBD2 (7 bases). The receptor comes from a woman younger than 45 in good health and CMV-seronegative. In nucleotides, the CDR3 is TGTGCCAGCAGCGTAGGAGAGGGGGGGACAAGAGAGACCCAGTACTTC. Translated: CASSVGEGGTRETQYF.